This T cell receptor beta chain was identified in a study of OX40 agonist ivuxolimab in advanced cancers. Profiling relied on immunoSEQ multiplex PCR, and the TCRdb table lists in-frame clones only, not all of them. The sample lists about 82,000 clones, around four fifths seen once, with 0.75% to 0.85% in the top ten. V was cut by 2 bases and J by 0 bases, with 11 bases left in between. The CDR3 is made up of 16 amino acids. Germline CDR1 is MNHNY and CDR2 is SVGAGI (reference sequence). The chain uses TRBV6-6 and TRBJ1-3, with D tentatively TRBD1 (5 bases). The material was CD4+ or CD8+ T cells sorted from blood, obtained in a trial of the OX40 agonist ivuxolimab. The receptor comes from an adult with an advanced solid tumor such as melanoma, head and neck, liver or kidney cancer. This CDR3 reads CASSYQGRFSGNTIYF. CDR3 nucleotide sequence: TGTGCCAGCAGTTACCAGGGTCGTTTCTCTGGAAACACCATATATTTT.